This T cell receptor beta chain is from a study of T cell changes during pregnancy in multiple sclerosis. Trimming shortened V by 0 bases and J by 6 bases, and 6 bases separated the two germline ends. Germline assignment: CDR1 MNHEY and CDR2 SMNVEV (reference sequence). The CDR3 has 13 residues. Measured with immunoSEQ multiplex PCR; TCRdb has only the in-frame clones, and not every one. Of about 41,000 clones listed, approximately 91% were seen once; the top ten hold about 7%. This sequence was found in a female donor with multiple sclerosis, enrolled in a pregnancy study. The sample here was CD8+ T cells from peripheral blood mononuclear cells, taken in the third trimester of pregnancy. The genes are TRBV27 and TRBJ1-5; D not certain. The CDR3 coding sequence is TGTGCCAGCAGTTTATCCCTCGGTCAGCCCCAGCATTTT. Its translation is CASSLSLGQPQHF.